This T cell receptor beta chain emerged from a study of T cell responses to AZD1222 COVID-19 vaccine. Assay: immunoSEQ multiplex PCR; the TCRdb copy retains only in-frame clones and omits some. The sample lists about 130,000 clones, roughly 91% occurring once. Germline V CDR1 and CDR2: SNHLY, FYNNEI. The CDR3 totals 14 residues. V lost 5 bases and J lost 3; bases outside the gene matches: 5. The rearrangement uses TRBV2 and TRBJ1-2, with 8 bases matching TRBD1. This sequence was found in an adult in good health. This specimen consisted of peripheral blood, obtained on day 0 of MenACWY control vaccination. The DNA of the CDR3 is TGTGCCAGCAGTCGACAGGGGCTGGACTATGGCTACACCTTC. The encoded protein is CASSRQGLDYGYTF.